This T cell receptor (beta chain) was captured by sequencing in a study of T cell responses to AZD1222 COVID-19 vaccine. For this clone: What it binds is unknown.

Study observations and caveats: None of the repertoires were sampled until the peak T cell response had passed. The sample set comprised mostly white British donors with more females, and clonal diversity was possibly underestimated.

The CDR3 extends over 15 amino acids. V was pared by 2 bases and J by 9 bases, with 5 bases of the junction left unmatched. The germline CDR1 and CDR2 sequences are SGHNT and YYREEE (reference sequence). TCRdb keeps only in-frame clones here, not all; method: immunoSEQ multiplex PCR. The sample holds 150,000 to 200,000 clones, approximately 90% seen once. This sample comprised peripheral blood, obtained 28 days after the second AZD1222 dose. This rearrangement joins TRBV5-4 to TRBJ2-1; 13 bases match TRBD2. The origin of this receptor is an adult who received the AZD1222 COVID-19 vaccine. CDR3 in amino acids: CASSLPGLAGIEQFF. The DNA of the CDR3 is TGTGCCAGCAGCTTACCGGGACTAGCGGGAATTGAGCAGTTCTTC.